The entry below describes one T cell receptor (beta chain). Its antigen specificity is not known. There are no base qualities to consult, and no much larger clone falls within one base. In Seattle, one collaborating source enrolled patients while the infection was active and tracked those patients longitudinally over the course of disease. The collaborating institutions used their own protocols to collect whole blood in K2EDTA tubes. For TCRbeta analysis, collaborators shipped samples as frozen whole blood, isolated PBMCs, or DNA extracted from either of those sample types. This sample was included in a study of blood T cell repertoires in COVID-19 (dated by TCRdb to between 2020 and 2021). Some background on the complete study: Collaborator samples came from the United States, Italy and Spain and covered acute and convalescent phases of COVID-19. The material from the prospective study consisted of cDNA or gDNA derived from T cells, B-cell-depleted T cells, or PBMCs. The dataset comprised deeply sampled blood TCRbeta repertoires from subjects exposed to, actively infected with, or recovered from COVID-19. The repertoires were released in a freely available public database meant as a resource for research on the immune response to SARS-CoV-2. The samples were drawn from the first 160 participants of the ongoing ImmuneRACE study and from some 1,300 subjects provided by 6 global collaborators. Nearly every sample came with metadata listing a de-identified subject ID, COVID-19 status, age in years and sex. Where HLA class I and class II types were available, the types were taken from metadata supplied by the sample provider, not from assay-based typing. General study outcomes and caveats: The amount of clinical and demographic metadata varied by source and participant and was provided uncurated.

Relative to germline, V is 5 bases shorter and J is 7 bases shorter, with 17 bases between their ends. CDR1 and CDR2 are drawn from the germline V gene: SGHTA, FQGNSA. The CDR3 starts with the cysteine, ends with the phenylalanine, and has 15 residues. Here the CDR3 DNA is all that survives: 45 bases in frame from base 1. TCRbeta CDR3 regions were amplified from genomic DNA by means of the immunoSEQ Assay, a bias-controlled multiplex PCR. In the source study's methods: Nucleated cell counts per sample were estimated from amplification of reference gene primers within the assay. Sequence reads were collapsed and filtered to measure the absolute abundance of every unique TCRbeta CDR3 rearrangement. For each sample, productive Simpson clonality was calculated by taking the square root of Simpson's diversity index across productive rearrangements. What TCRdb holds here is the immuneACCESS table cut down to in-frame rearrangements. Part of the clones is not present; checked against another copy, under half of the missing clones reflect an unresolved V gene, and the others are unexplained. V and J calls and clone size come straight from that table; D and trimming were deduced from the DNA. In all, the sample holds nearly 350,000 clones, and 88% of those were seen once. Roughly 6.6% of the sample belongs to the ten largest clones.

The sample comprised peripheral blood. The receptor was derived from a woman in her 70s with COVID-19, enrolled during active disease. The V and J segments used are TRBV7-2 and TRBJ1-4, with the D segment identity uncertain. The CDR3 here reads CASSQNRGQGEKLFF. The base sequence is TGTGCCAGCAGCCAGAATCGGGGTCAAGGTGAAAAACTGTTTTTT.